The clone carrying this T cell receptor beta chain has just a few counts. What it binds is not known. Primers for the PCR totalled 60 Vbeta and 13 Jbeta. Profiling relied on immunoSEQ multiplex PCR, and the TCRdb table lists in-frame clones only, not all of them. Of about 55,000 clones listed, 65% to 80% are singletons. With 5 bases removed from V and 2 bases from J, the gap between germline ends came to 19 bases. This CDR3 has 17 residues. Germline assignment: CDR1 LNHDA and CDR2 SQIVND (reference sequence). The data are from a study of cytomegalovirus exposure and HLA in healthy donors. Study in general: Early released data comprised 75 million to 100 million unique TCRs from HLA-typed donors. Study-wide results and caveats: Sequence variants that were highly shared formed a cluster that was likely a sequencing artifact. HLA allele associations emerged for roughly 17,000 TCR beta sequences in a later analysis, at 0.05 false discovery rate. Cytomegalovirus status was reportedly diagnosed by the classifier with high specificity and sensitivity.

Sequenced input: PBMCs. The clonotype comes from a female donor in good health and CMV-seronegative. The chain joins TRBV19 to TRBJ1-5; D remains unclear. The DNA of the CDR3 is TGTGCCAGTAGTTACGGAGGATATCCTGATGGCAATCAGCCCCAGCATTTT. This sequence encodes CASSYGGYPDGNQPQHF.